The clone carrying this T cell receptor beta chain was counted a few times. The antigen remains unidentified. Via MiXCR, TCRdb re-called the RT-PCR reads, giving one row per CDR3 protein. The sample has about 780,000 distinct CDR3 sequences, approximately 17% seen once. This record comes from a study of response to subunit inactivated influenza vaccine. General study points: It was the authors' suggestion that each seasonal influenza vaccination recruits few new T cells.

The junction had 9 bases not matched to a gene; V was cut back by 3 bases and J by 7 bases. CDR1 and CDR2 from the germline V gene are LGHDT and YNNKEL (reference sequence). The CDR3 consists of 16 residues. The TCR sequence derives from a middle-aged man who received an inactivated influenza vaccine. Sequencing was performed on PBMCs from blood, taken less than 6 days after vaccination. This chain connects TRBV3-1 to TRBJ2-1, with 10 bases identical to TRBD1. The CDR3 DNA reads TGTGCCAGCAGCCACCCGCGACAGGGGGCGCTTAATGAGCAGTTCTTC. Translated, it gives CASSHPRQGALNEQFF.